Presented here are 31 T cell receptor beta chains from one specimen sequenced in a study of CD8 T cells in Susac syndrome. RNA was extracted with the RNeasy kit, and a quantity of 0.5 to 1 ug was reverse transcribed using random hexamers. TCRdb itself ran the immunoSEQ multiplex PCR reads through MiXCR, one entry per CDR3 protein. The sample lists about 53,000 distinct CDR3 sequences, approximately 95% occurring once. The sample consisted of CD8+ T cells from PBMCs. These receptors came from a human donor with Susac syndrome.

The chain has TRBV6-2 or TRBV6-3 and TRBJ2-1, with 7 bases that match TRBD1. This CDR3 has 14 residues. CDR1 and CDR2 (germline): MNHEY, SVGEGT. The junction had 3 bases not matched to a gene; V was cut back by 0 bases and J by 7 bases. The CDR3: CASSYSYRGNEQFF. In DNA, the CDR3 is TGTGCCAGCAGTTACTCCTACAGGGGAAATGAGCAGTTCTTC.

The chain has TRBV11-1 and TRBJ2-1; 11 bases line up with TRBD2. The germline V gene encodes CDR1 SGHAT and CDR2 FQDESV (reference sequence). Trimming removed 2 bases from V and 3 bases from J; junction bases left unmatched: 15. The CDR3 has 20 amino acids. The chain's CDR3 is CASSLSDRRLAGSRYNEQFF. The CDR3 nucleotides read TGTGCCAGCAGCTTAAGTGATCGCAGACTAGCGGGGAGCCGCTACAATGAGCAGTTCTTC.

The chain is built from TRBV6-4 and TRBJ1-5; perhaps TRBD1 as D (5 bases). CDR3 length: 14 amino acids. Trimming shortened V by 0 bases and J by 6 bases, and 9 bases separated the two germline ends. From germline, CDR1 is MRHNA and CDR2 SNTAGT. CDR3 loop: CASSDSPGGQPQHF. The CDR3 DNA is TGTGCCAGCAGTGACTCACCCGGGGGTCAGCCCCAGCATTTT.

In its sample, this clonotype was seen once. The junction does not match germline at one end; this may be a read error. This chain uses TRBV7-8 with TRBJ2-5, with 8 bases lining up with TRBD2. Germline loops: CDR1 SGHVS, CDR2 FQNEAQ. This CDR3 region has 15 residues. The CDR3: CASSLAVGTSLSPDF. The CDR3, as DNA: TGTGCCAGCAGCTTAGCTGTAGGGACTAGTCTTTCCCCCGACTTC. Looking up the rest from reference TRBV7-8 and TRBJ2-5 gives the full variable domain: GAGVSQSPRYKVAKRGQDVALRCDPISGHVSLFWYQQALGQGPEFLTYFQNEAQLDKSGLPSDRFFAERPEGSVSTLKIQRTQQEDSAVYLCASSLAVGTSLSPDFGPGTRLLVL.

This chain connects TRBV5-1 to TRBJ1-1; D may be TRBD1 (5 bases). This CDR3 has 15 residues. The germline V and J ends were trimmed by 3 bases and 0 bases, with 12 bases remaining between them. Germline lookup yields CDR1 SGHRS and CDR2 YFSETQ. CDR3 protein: CASSSSVTVNTEAFF. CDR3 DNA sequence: TGCGCCAGCAGCTCTTCCGTGACAGTGAACACTGAAGCTTTCTTT.

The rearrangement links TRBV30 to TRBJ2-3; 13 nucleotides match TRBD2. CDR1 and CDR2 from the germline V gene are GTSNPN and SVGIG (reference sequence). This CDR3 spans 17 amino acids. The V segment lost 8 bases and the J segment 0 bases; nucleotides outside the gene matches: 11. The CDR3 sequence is CAGTPGLAGSSTDTQYF. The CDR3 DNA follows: TGTGCCGGGACACCGGGACTAGCGGGGTCTAGCACAGATACGCAGTATTTT.

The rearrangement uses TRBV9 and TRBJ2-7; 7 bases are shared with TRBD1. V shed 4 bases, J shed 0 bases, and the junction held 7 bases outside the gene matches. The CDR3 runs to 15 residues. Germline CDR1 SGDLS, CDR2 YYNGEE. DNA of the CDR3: TGTGCCAGCAGCACTGAGGGGGCACACTCCTACGAGCAGTACTTC. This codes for CASSTEGAHSYEQYF.

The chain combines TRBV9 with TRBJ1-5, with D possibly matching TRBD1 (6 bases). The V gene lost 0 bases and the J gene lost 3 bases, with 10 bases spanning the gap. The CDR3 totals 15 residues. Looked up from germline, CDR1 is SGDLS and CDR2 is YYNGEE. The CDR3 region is CASSVDMGANQPQHF. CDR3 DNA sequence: TGTGCCAGCAGCGTAGATATGGGGGCCAATCAGCCCCAGCATTTT.

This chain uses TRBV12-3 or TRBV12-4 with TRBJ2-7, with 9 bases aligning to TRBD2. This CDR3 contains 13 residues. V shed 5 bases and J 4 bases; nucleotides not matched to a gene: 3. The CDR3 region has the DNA TGTGCCAGCAGTGGGACTAGCAAGTACGAGCAGTACTTC. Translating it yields CASSGTSKYEQYF.

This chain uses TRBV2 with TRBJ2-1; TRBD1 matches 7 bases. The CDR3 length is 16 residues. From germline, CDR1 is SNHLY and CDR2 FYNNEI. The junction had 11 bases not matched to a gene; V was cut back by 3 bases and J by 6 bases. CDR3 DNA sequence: TGTGCCAGCAGTGATGAGGACACAGGGGCACTCAATGAGCAGTTCTTC. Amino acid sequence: CASSDEDTGALNEQFF.

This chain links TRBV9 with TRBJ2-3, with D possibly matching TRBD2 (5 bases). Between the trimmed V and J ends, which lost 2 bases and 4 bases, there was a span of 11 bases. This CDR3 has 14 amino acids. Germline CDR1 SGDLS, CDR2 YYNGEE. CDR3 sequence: CASSVADSPDTQYF. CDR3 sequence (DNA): TGTGCCAGCAGCGTGGCGGACTCCCCAGATACGCAGTATTTT.

The CDR3 loop reads CASSQRGRGFRPQHF. The CDR3 nucleotides are TGCGCCAGCAGTCAACGTGGCAGGGGATTTCGGCCCCAGCATTTT. The J gene is TRBJ1-5, the V gene TRBV23-1; D might be TRBD1 (6 bases). TRBV23-1 is an open reading frame whose function is uncertain. CDR3 length: 15 amino acids. V was shortened by 2 bases and J by 9 bases, with 17 bases between the two germline ends.

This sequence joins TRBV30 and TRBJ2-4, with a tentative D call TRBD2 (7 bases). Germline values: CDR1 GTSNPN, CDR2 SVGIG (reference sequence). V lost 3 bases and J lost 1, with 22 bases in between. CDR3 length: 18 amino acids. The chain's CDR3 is CAWRDGQLHGGAKNIQYF. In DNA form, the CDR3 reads TGTGCCTGGAGGGATGGACAGCTACACGGGGGGGCCAAAAACATTCAGTACTTC. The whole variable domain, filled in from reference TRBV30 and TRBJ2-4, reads SQTIHQWPATLVQPVGSPLSLECTVEGTSNPNLYWYRQAAGRGLQLLFYSVGIGQISSEVPQNLSASRPQDRQFILSSKKLLLSDSGFYLCAWRDGQLHGGAKNIQYFGAGTRLSVL.

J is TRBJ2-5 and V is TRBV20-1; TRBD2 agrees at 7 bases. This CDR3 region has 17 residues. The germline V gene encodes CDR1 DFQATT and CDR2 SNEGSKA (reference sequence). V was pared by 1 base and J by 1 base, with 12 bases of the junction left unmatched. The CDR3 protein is CSARALDNSGPQETQYF. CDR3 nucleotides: TGCAGTGCTAGAGCACTTGATAATAGCGGGCCCCAAGAGACCCAGTACTTC.

The CDR3 region has the DNA TGTGCCAGCAGCCCCTGGATTTCCAAGAACACTGAAGCTTTCTTT. Protein sequence: CASSPWISKNTEAFF. The chain links TRBV5-4 to TRBJ1-1, with D hard to call. The CDR3 runs to 15 residues. The V gene's germline CDR1 is SGHNT and CDR2 YYREEE (reference sequence). Trimming took 4 bases from V and 1 from J, leaving 14 bases between them.

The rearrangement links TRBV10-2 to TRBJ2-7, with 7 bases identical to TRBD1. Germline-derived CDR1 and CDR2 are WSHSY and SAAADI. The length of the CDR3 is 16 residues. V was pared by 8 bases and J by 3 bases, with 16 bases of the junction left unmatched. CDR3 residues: CASFINRGDNGYEQYF. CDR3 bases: TGCGCCAGCTTTATCAACAGGGGTGATAATGGCTACGAGCAGTACTTC.

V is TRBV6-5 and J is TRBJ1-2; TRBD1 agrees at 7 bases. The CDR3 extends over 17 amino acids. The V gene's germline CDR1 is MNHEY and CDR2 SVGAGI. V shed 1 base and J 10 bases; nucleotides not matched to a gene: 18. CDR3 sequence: CASSYLSGTEIVYDYTF. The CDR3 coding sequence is TGTGCCAGCAGTTACTTATCCGGGACAGAGATCGTCTACGACTACACCTTC.

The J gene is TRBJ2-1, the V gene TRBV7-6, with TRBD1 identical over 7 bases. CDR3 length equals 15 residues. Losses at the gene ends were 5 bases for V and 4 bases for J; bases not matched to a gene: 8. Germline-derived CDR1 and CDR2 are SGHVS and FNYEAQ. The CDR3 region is CASSPPGTAYNEQFF. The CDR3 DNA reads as TGTGCCAGCAGCCCCCCCGGGACAGCATACAATGAGCAGTTCTTC.

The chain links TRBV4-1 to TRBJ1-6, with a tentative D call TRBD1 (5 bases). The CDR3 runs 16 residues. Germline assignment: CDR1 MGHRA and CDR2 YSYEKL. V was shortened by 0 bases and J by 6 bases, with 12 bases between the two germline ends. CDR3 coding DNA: TGCGCCAGCAGCCAAGAGAGGGGTGTTCGTAATTCACCCCTCCACTTT. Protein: CASSQERGVRNSPLHF.

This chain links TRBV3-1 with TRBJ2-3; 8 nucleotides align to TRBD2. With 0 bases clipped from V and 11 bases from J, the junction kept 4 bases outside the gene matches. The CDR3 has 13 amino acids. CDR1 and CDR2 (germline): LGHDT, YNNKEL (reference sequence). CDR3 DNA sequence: TGTGCCAGCAGCCAAGATCTACTAGCGGAGCAGTATTTT. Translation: CASSQDLLAEQYF.

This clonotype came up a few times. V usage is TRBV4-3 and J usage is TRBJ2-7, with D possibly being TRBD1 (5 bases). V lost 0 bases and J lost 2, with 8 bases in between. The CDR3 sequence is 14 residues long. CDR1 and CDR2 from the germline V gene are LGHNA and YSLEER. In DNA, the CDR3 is TGCGCCAGCAGCCAAGATAGGGGCACCTACGAGCAGTACTTC. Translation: CASSQDRGTYEQYF.

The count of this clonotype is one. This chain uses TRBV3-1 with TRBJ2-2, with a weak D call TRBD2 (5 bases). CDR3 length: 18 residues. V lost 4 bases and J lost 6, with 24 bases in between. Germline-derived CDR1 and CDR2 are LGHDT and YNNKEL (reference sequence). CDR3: CASSPPRPVATIAGELFF. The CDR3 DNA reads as TGTGCCAGCAGCCCCCCCCGCCCGGTAGCGACAATCGCCGGGGAGCTGTTTTTT.

The CDR3 reads CASRLGEGRSDTQYF. CDR3 nucleotide sequence: TGTGCCAGCAGACTCGGGGAAGGGAGGTCAGATACGCAGTATTTT. The chain has TRBV11-2 and TRBJ2-3, with D possibly being TRBD2 (6 bases). V was trimmed by 6 bases and J by 4 bases, leaving 17 bases between them. Germline V gene sequence: CDR1 SGHAT, CDR2 FQNNGV. The CDR3 consists of 15 residues.

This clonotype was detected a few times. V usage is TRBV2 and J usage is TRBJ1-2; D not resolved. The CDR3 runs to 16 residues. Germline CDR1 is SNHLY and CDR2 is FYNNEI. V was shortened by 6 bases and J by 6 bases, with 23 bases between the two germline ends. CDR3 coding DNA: TGTGCCAGCAGGAGAGCCGGGAGAACCTACCCTGATGGCTACACCTTC. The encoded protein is CASRRAGRTYPDGYTF.

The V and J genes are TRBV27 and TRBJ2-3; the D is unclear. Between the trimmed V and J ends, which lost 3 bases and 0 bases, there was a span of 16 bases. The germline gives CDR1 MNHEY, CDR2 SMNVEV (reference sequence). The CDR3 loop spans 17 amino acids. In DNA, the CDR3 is TGTGCCAGCAGTTTTGTGGGCCAGGAGTATAGCACAGATACGCAGTATTTT. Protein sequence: CASSFVGQEYSTDTQYF.

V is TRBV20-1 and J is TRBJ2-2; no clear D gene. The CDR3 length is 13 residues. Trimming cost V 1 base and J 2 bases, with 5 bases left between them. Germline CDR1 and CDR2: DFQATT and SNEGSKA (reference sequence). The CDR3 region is CSARAPNTGELFF. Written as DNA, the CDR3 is TGCAGTGCTAGAGCGCCCAACACCGGGGAGCTGTTTTTT.

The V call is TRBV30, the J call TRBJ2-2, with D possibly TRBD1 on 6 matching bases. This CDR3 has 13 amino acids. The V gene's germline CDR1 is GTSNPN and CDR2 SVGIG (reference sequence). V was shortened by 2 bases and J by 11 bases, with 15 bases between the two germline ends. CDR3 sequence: CAWSPQGSGELFF. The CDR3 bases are TGTGCCTGGAGTCCACAGGGTTCAGGCGAGCTGTTTTTT.

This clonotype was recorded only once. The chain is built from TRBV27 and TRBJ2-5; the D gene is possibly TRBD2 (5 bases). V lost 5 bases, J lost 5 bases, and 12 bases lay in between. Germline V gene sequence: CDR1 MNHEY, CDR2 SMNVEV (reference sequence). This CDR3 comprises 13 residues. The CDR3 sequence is CASSNGVTETQYF. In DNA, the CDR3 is TGTGCCAGCAGTAACGGGGTAACGGAGACCCAGTACTTC.

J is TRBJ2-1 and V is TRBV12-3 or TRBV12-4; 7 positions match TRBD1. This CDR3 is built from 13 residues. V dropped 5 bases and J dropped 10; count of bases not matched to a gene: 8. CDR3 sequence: CASSVRQGSEQFF. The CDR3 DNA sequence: TGTGCCAGCAGTGTCCGACAGGGTAGCGAGCAGTTCTTC.

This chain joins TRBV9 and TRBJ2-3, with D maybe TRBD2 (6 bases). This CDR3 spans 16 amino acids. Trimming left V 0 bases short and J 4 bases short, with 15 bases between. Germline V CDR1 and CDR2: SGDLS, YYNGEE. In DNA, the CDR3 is TGTGCCAGCAGCGTAGAGGAGGTAGCGGCGCCAGATACGCAGTATTTT. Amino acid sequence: CASSVEEVAAPDTQYF.

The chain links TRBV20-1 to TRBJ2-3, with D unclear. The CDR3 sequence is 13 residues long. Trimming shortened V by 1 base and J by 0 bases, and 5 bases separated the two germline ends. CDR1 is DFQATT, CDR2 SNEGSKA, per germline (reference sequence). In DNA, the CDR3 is TGCAGTGCTAGAGTACAGAGCACAGATACGCAGTATTTT. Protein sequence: CSARVQSTDTQYF.